The sequence of this TCR beta chain was determined in a study of shared clonotypes between healthy human individuals. Study-wide points: Researchers sampled only blood; tissue repertoires likely differ.

Here immunoSEQ multiplex PCR was the method, and the copy in TCRdb shows in-frame clones only, minus some. The table has 2 million to 2.5 million clones, almost 96% seen once. Remarks on this clone: Its target is not known.

J was trimmed by 2 bases and V by 0 bases; bases with no gene match: 6. The CDR3 runs 18 residues. This rearrangement joins TRBV23-1 to TRBJ2-7; 14 nucleotides agree with TRBD2. TRBV23-1 is an open reading frame whose function is uncertain. This TCR was sampled from a man in his late teens or twenties in good health. The sample was naive CD4+ T cells sorted from blood. Subset given: CD45RA+ positively selected. CDR3 in DNA: TGCGCCAGCAGTCAATCGAGGACTAGCGGGGGGAGAACCTACGAGCAGTACTTC. Residues: CASSQSRTSGGRTYEQYF.